Here is one T cell receptor (beta chain) with its context. The antigen remains unidentified. These data come from a study of OX40 agonist ivuxolimab in advanced cancers. Deletions cut 6 bases from V and 4 bases from J, with 7 bases between. This CDR3 spans 12 amino acids. CDR1 is MGHDK and CDR2 is SYGVNS in the germline V gene. Notes on the study in general: On average, CD8+ T cells had more expanded clones than CD4+. There was clonal expansion of CD4+ and CD8+ blood T cells by week 6 at 0.1 to 3.0 mg/kg.

Profiled with immunoSEQ multiplex PCR; TCRdb holds only in-frame clones, not every one. The sample includes about 77,000 clones, around four fifths of them seen just once. This receptor was taken from an adult with an advanced solid tumor such as melanoma, head and neck, liver or kidney cancer. The sequencing here drew on CD4+ or CD8+ T cells sorted from blood, taken in a trial of the OX40 agonist ivuxolimab. The rearrangement links TRBV25-1 to TRBJ1-5; D is uncertain. In nucleotides, the CDR3 is TGTGCCAGCAGCTTTCCGAATCAGCCCCAGCATTTT. It encodes CASSFPNQPQHF.